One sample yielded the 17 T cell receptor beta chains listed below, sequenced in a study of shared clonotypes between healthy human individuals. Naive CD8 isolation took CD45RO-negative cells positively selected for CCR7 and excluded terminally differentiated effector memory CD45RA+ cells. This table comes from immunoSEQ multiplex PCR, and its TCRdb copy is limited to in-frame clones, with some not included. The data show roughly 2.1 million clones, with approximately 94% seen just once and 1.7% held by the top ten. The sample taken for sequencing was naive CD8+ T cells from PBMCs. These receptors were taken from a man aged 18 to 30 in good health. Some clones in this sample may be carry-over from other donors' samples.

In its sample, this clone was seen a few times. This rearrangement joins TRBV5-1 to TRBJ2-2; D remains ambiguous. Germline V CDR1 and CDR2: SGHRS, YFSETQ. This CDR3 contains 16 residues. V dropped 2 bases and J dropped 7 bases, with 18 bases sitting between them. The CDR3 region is CASSFNTLRTIGELFF. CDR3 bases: TGCGCCAGCAGCTTTAACACACTAAGGACGATCGGGGAGCTGTTTTTT.

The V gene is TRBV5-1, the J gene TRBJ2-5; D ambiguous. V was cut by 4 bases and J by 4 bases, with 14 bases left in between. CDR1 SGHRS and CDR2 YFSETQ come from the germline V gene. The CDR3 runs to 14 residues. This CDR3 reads CASSPREVLETQYF. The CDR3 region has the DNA TGCGCCAGCAGCCCCCGCGAGGTTCTAGAGACCCAGTACTTC. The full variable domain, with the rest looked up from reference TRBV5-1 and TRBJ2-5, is KAGVTQTPRYLIKTRGQQVTLSCSPISGHRSVSWYQQTPGQGLQFLFEYFSETQRNKGNFPGRFSGRQFSNSRSEMNVSTLELGDSALYLCASSPREVLETQYFGPGTRLLVL.

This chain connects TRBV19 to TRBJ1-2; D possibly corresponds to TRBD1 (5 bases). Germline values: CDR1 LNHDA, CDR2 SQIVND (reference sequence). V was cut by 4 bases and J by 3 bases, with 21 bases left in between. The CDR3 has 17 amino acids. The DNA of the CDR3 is TGTGCCAGTAGTAGATCTGCCGGACACGGGGCGTACTATGGCTACACCTTC. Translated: CASSRSAGHGAYYGYTF.

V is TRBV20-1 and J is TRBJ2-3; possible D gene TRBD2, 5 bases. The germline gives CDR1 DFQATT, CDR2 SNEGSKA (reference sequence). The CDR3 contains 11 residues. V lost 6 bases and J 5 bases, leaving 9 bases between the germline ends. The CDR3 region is CSARRRDTQYF. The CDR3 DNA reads TGCAGTGCCAGGAGGAGAGATACGCAGTATTTT.

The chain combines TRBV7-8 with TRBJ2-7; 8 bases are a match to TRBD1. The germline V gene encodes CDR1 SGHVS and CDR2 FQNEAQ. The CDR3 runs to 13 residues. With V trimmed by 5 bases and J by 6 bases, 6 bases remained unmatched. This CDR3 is CASSPGQGSEQYF. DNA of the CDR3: TGTGCCAGCAGCCCTGGACAGGGAAGCGAGCAGTACTTC.

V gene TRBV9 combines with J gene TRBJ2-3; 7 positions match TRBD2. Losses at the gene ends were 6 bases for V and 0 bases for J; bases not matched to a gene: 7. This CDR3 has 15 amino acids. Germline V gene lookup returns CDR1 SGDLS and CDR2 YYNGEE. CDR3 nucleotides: TGTGCCAGCAAAAGACTAGCAGCTAGCACAGATACGCAGTATTTT. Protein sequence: CASKRLAASTDTQYF.

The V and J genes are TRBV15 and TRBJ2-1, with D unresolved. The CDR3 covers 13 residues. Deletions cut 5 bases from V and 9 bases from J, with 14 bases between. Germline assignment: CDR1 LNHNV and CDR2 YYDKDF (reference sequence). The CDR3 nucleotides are TGTGCCACCAGCTCCCGTAAAAGTATTGAGCAGTTCTTC. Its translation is CATSSRKSIEQFF.

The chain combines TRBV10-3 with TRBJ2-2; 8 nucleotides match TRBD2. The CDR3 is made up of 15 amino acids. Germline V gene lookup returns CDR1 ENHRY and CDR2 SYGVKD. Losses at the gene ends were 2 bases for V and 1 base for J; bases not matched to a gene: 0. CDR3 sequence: CAISESGRNTGELFF. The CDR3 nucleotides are TGTGCCATCAGTGAGAGCGGGAGGAACACCGGGGAGCTGTTTTTT.

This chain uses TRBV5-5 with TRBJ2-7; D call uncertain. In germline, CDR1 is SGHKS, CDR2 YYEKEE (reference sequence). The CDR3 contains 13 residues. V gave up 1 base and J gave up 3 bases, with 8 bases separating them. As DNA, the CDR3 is TGTGCCAGCAGCTTGAGGGTATTCTACGAGCAGTACTTC. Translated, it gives CASSLRVFYEQYF.

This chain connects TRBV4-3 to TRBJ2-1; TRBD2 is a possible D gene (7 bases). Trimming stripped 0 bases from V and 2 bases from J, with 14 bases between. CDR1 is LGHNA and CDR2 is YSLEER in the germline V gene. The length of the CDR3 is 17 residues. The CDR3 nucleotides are TGCGCCAGCAGCCAAGATCTGGGGGGGCGAACCTACAATGAGCAGTTCTTC. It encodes CASSQDLGGRTYNEQFF.

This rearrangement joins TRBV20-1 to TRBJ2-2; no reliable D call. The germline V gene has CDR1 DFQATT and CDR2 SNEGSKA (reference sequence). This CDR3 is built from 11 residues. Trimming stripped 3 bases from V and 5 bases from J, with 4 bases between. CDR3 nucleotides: TGCAGTGCTAGCAGAACCGGGGAGCTGTTTTTT. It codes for CSASRTGELFF.

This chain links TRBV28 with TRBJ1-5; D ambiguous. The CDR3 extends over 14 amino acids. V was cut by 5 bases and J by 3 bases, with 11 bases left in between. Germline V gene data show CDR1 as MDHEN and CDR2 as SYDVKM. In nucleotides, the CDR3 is TGTGCCAGCAGTCTGTTCCAATACAATCAGCCCCAGCATTTT. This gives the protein CASSLFQYNQPQHF.

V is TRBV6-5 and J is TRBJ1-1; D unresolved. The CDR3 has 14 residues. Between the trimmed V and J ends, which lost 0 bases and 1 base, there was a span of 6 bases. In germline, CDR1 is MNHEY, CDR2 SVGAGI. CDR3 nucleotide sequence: TGTGCCAGCAGTTACTCGTACGGGAACACTGAAGCTTTCTTT. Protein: CASSYSYGNTEAFF.

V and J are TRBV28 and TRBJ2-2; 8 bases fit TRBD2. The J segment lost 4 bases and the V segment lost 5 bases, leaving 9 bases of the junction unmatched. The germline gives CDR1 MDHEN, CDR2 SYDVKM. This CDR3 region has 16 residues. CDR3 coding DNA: TGTGCCAGCAGTACAATAGCGGGGATGTTCACCGGGGAGCTGTTTTTT. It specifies CASSTIAGMFTGELFF.

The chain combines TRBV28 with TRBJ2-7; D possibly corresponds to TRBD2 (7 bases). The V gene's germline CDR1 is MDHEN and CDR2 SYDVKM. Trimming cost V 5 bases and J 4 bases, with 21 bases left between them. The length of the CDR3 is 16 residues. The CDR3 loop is CASSPPVGGGGYEQYF. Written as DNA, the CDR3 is TGTGCCAGCAGTCCCCCTGTTGGGGGCGGGGGTTACGAGCAGTACTTC.

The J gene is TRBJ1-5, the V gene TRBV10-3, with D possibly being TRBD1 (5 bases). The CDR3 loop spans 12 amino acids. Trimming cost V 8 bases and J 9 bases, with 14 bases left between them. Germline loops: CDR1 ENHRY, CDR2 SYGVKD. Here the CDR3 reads CAIGGWGGPQHF. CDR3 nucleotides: TGTGCCATCGGGGGGTGGGGAGGGCCCCAGCATTTT.

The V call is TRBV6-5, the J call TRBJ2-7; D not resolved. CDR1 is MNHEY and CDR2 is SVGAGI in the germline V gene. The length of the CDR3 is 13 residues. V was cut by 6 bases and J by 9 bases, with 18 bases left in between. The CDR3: CASSTGPRVGQYF. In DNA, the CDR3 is TGTGCCAGCAGCACCGGGCCCCGCGTTGGGCAGTACTTC.